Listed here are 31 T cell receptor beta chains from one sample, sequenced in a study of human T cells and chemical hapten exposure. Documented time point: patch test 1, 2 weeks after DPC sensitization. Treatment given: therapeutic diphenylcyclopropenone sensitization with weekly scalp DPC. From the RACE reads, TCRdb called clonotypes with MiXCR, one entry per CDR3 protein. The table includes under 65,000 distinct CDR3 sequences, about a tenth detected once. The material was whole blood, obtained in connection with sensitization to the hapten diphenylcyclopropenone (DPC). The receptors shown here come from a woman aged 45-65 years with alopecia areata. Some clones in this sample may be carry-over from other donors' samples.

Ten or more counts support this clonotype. The CDR3 coding sequence is TGCAGTGCTAGAGACCCGATCAGCACAGATACGCAGTATTTT. This translates into CSARDPISTDTQYF. The chain combines TRBV20-1 with TRBJ2-3; D gene uncertain. Germline V gene data show CDR1 as DFQATT and CDR2 as SNEGSKA (reference sequence). This CDR3 spans 14 amino acids. Trimming removed 0 bases from V and 0 bases from J, with 7 bases in between.

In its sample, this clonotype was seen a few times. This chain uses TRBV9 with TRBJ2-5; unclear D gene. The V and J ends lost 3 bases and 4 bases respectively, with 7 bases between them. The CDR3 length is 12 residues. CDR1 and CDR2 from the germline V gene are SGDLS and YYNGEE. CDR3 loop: CASSAFVETQYF. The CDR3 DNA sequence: TGTGCCAGCAGCGCCTTCGTAGAGACCCAGTACTTC.

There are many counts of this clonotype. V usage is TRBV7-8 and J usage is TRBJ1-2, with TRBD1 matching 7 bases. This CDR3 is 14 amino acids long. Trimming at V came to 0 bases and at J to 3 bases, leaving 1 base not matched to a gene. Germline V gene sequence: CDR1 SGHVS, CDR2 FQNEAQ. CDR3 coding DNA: TGTGCCAGCAGCTTAGCCGGACAGGACTATGGCTACACCTTC. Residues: CASSLAGQDYGYTF.

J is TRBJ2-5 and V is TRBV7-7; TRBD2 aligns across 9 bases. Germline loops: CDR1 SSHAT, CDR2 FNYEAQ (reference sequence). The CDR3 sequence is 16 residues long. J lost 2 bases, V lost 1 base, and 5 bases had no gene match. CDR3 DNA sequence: TGTGCCAGCAGCTTAGGGGGTAGCGGGAGTCAAGAGACCCAGTACTTC. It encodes CASSLGGSGSQETQYF.

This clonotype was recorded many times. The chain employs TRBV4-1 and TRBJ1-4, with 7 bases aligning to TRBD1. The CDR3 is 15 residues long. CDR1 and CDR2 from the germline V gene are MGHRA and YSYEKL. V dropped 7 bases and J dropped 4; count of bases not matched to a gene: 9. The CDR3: CASTHNRGHNEKLFF. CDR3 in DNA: TGCGCCAGCACCCACAACAGGGGCCATAATGAAAAACTGTTTTTT.

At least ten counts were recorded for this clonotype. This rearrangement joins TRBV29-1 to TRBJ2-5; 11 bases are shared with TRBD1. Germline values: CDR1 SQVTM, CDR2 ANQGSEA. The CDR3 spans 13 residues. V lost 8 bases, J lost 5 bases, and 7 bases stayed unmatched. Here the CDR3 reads CSTWDRGSETQYF. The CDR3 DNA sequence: TGCAGCACCTGGGACAGGGGGTCGGAGACCCAGTACTTC.

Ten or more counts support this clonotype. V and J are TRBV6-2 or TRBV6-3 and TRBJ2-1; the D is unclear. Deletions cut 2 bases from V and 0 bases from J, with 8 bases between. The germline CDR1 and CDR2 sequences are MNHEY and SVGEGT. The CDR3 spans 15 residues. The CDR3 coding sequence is TGTGCCAGCAGTTACATTGAGAGCTCCTACAATGAGCAGTTCTTC. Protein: CASSYIESSYNEQFF.

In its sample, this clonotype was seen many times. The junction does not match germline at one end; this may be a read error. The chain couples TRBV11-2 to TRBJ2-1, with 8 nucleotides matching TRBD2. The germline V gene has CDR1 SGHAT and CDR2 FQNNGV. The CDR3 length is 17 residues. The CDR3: CASSLEVGGGGYNVQFF. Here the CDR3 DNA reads TGTGCCAGCAGCTTAGAAGTCGGAGGCGGGGGGTACAATGTGCAGTTCTTC.

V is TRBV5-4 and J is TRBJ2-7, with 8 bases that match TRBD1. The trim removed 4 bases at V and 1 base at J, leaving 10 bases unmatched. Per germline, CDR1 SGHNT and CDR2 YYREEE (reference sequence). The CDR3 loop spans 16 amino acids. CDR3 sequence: CASSPALDRVSYEQYF. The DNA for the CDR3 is TGTGCCAGCAGCCCGGCCCTGGACAGGGTATCCTACGAGCAGTACTTC.

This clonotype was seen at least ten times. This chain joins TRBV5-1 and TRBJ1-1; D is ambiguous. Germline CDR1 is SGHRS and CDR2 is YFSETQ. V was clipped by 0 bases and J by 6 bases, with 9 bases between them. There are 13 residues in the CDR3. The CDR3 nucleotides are TGCGCCAGCAGCTTGGAAACCATCGCTGAAGCTTTCTTT. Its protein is CASSLETIAEAFF.

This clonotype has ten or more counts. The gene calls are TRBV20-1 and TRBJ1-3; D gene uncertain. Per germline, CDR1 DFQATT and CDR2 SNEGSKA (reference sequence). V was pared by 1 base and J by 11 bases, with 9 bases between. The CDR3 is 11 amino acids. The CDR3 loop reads CSARGGVSIYF. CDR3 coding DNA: TGCAGTGCTAGAGGCGGGGTTTCCATATATTTT.

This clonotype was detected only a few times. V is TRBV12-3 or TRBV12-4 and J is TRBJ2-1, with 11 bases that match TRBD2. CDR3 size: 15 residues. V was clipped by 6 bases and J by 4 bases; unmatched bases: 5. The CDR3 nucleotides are TGTGCCAGCAGGAAACTAGCGGGAGCTTACAATGAGCAGTTCTTC. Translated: CASRKLAGAYNEQFF.

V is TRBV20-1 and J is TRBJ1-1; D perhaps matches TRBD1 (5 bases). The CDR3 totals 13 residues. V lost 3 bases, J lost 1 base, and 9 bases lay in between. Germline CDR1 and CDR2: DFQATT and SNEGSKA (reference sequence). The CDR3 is CSARRGENTEAFF. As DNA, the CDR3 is TGCAGTGCTAGGAGGGGAGAGAACACTGAAGCTTTCTTT.

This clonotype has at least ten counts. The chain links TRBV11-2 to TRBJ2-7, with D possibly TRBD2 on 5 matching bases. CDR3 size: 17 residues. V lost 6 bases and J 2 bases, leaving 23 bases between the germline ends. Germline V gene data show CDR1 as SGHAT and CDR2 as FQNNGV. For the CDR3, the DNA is TGTGCCAGCAGTCCCGCGGGTGGGAGTCGATCGGCCTACGAGCAGTACTTC. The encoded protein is CASSPAGGSRSAYEQYF.

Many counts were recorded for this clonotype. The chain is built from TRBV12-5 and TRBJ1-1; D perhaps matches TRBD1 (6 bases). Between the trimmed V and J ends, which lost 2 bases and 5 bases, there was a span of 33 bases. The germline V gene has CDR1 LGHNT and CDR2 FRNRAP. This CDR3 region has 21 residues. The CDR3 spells CASGLTASGGGRARERTEAFF. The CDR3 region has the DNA TGTGCTAGTGGTTTGACCGCGTCCGGGGGGGGCAGGGCCCGGGAAAGGACTGAAGCTTTCTTT.

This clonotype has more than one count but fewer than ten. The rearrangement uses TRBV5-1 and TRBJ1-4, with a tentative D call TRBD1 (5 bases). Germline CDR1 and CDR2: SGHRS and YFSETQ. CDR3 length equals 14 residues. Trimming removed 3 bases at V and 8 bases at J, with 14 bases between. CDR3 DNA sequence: TGCGCCAGCAGCTACAGGAGCCCCAGGGAAAAACTGTTTTTT. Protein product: CASSYRSPREKLFF. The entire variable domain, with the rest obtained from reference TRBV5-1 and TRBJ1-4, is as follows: KAGVTQTPRYLIKTRGQQVTLSCSPISGHRSVSWYQQTPGQGLQFLFEYFSETQRNKGNFPGRFSGRQFSNSRSEMNVSTLELGDSALYLCASSYRSPREKLFFGSGTQLSVL.

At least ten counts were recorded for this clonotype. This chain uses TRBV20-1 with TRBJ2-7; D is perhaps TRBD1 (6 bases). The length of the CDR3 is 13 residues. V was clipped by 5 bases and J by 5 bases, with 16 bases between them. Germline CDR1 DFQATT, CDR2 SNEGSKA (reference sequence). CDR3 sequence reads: CSASQGRNHEQYF. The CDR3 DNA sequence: TGCAGTGCTTCTCAGGGGCGGAACCACGAGCAGTACTTC.

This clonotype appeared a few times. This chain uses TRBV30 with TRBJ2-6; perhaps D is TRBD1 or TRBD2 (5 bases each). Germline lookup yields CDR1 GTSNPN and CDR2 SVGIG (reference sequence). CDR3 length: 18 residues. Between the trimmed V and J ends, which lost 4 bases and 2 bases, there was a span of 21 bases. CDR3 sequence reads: CAWTSEGLPQAGANVLTF. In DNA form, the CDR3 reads TGTGCCTGGACATCCGAGGGGCTCCCCCAAGCTGGGGCCAACGTCCTGACTTTC.

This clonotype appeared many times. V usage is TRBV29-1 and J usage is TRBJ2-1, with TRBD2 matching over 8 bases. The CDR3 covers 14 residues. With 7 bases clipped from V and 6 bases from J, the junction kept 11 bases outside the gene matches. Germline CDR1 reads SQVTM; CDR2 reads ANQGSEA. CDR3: CSGVLAAPPNEQFF. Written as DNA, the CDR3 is TGCAGCGGCGTACTAGCGGCTCCGCCCAATGAGCAGTTCTTC.

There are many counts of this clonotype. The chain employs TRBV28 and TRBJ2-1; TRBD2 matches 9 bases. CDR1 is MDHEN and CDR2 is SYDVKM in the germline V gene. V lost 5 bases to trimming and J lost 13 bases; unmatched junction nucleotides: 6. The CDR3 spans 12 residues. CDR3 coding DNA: TGTGCCAGCAGTGTCGGCGGGAGGGCCCAGTTCTTC. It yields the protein CASSVGGRAQFF.

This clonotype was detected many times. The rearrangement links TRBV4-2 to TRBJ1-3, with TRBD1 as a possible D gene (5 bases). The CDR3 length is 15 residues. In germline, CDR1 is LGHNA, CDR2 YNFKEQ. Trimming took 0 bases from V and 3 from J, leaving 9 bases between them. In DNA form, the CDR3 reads TGTGCCAGCAGCCAAGATGGAGGGGATGGAAACACCATATATTTT. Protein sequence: CASSQDGGDGNTIYF.

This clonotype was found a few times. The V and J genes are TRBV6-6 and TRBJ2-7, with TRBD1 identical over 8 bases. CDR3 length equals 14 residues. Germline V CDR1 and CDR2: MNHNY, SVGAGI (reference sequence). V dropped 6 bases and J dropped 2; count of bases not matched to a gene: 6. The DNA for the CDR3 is TGTGCCAGCAGCGTGAGGGACAGGACCTACGAGCAGTACTTC. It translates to CASSVRDRTYEQYF.

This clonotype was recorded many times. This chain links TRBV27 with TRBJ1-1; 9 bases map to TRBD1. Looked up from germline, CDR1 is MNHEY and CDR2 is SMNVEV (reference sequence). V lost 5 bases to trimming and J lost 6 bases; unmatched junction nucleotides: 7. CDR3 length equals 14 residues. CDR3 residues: CASSHPGQGSEAFF. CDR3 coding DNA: TGTGCCAGCAGTCACCCGGGACAGGGATCTGAAGCTTTCTTT.

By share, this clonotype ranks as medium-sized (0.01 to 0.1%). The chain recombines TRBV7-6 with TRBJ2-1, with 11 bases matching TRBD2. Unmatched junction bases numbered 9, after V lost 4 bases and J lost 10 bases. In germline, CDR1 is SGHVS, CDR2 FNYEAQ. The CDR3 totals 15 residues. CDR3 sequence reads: CASSWGLAVPGEQFF. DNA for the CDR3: TGTGCCAGCAGCTGGGGACTAGCGGTCCCAGGGGAGCAGTTCTTC.

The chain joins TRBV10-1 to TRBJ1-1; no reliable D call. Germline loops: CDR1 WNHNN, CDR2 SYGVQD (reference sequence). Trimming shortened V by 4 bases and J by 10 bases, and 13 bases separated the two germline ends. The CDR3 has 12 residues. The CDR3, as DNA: TGCGCCAGCAGTGCGAAAAGTGGGAGAGCTTTCTTT. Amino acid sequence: CASSAKSGRAFF.

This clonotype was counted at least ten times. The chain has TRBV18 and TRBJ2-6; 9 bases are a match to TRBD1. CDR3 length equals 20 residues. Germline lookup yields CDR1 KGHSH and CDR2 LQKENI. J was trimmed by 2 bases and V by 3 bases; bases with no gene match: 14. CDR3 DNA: TGTGCCAGCTCACCTTCCAAGGGACAGGGTCGCAACGCTGGGGCCAACGTCCTGACTTTC. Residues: CASSPSKGQGRNAGANVLTF.

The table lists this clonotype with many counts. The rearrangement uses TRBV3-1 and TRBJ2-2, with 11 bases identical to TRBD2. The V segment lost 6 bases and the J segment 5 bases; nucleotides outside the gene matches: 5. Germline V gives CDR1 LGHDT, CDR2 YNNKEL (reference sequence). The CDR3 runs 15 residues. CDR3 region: CASSLSGRATGELFF. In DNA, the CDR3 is TGTGCCAGCAGTCTTAGCGGGAGGGCGACCGGGGAGCTGTTTTTT. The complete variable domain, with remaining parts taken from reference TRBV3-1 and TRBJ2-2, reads DTAVSQTPKYLVTQMGNDKSIKCEQNLGHDTMYWYKQDSKKFLKIMFSYNNKELIINETVPNRFSPKSPDKAHLNLHINSLELGDSAVYFCASSLSGRATGELFFGEGSRLTVL.

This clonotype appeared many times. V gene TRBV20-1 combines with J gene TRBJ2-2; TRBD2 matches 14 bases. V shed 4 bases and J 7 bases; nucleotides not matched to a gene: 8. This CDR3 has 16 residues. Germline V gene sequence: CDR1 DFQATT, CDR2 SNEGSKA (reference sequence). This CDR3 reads CSAMGLAGVGGGELFF. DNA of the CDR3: TGCAGTGCTATGGGACTAGCGGGAGTAGGGGGCGGGGAGCTGTTTTTT.

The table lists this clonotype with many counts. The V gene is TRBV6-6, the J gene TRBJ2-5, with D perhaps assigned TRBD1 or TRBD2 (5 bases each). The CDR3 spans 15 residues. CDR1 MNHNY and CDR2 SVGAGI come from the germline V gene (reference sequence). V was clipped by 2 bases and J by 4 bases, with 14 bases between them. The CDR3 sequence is CASSYARDGGETQYF. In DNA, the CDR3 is TGTGCCAGCAGTTACGCTCGGGACGGCGGAGAGACCCAGTACTTC.

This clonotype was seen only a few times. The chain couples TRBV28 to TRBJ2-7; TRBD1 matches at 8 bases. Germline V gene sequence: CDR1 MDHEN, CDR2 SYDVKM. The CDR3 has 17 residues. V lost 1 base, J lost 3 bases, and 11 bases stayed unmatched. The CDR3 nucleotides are TGTGCCAGCAGTTTATCTCGCTGGGACAGGTCGAGCTACGAGCAGTACTTC. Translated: CASSLSRWDRSSYEQYF.

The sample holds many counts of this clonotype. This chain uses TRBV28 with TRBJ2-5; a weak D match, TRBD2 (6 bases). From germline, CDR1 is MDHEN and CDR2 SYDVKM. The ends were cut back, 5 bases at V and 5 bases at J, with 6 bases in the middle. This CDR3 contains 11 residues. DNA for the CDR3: TGTGCCAGCAGTCGGGGGGAGACCCAGTACTTC. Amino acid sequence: CASSRGETQYF.